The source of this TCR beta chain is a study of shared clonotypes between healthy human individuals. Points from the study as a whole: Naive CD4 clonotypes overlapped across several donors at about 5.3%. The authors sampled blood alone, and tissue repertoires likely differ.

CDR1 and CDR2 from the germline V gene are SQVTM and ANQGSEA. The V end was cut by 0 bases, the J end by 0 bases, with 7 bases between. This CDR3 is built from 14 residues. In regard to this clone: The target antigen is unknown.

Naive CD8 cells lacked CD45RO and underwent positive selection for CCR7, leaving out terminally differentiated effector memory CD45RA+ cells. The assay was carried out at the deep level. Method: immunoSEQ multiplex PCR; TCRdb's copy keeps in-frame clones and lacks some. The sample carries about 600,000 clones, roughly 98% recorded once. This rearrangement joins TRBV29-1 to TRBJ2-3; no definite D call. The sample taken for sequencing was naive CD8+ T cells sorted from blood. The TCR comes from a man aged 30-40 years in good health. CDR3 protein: CSVEDPISTDTQYF. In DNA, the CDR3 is TGCAGCGTTGAAGACCCCATCAGCACAGATACGCAGTATTTT.